This T cell receptor beta chain derives from a study of blood T cell repertoires in COVID-19 (dated by TCRdb to about 2020). Looking at the study overall: Collaborator samples came from the United States, Italy and Spain and covered acute and convalescent phases of COVID-19. The repertoires were released in a freely available public database meant as a resource for research on the immune response to SARS-CoV-2. The sample metadata nearly always contained a de-identified subject ID, COVID-19 status, age in years and sex. The prospective study material was composed of cDNA or gDNA derived from T cells, B-cell-depleted T cells, or PBMCs. The samples were drawn from the first 160 participants of the ongoing ImmuneRACE study and from 1,254 subjects provided by 6 global collaborators. Subjects who had been exposed to COVID-19, were actively infected with it, or had recovered from it provided the deeply sampled blood TCRbeta repertoires that made up the dataset. Where HLA class I and class II types were available, the types were taken from metadata supplied by the sample provider, not from assay-based typing. Results and caveats for the whole study, not just this receptor: Clinical and demographic metadata were provided uncurated, with the amount varying by source and participant.

Between the V and J ends, shortened by 2 bases and 2 bases respectively, the junction contains 3 bases. The CDR3 runs 12 amino acids, cysteine and phenylalanine included. Solely the CDR3 DNA is kept, with 36 bases framed from the first base. Whole blood was collected in K2EDTA tubes by collaborating institutions according to the institutions' own protocols. Collaborator samples were shipped for TCRbeta analysis as frozen whole blood, isolated PBMCs, or DNA extracted from either sample type. TCRbeta CDR3 regions were amplified from genomic DNA by means of the immunoSEQ Assay, a bias-controlled multiplex PCR. The paper's processing steps were these. The number of nucleated cells in each sample was estimated from the amplification of reference gene primers within the assay. To quantify the absolute abundance of each unique TCRbeta CDR3 rearrangement, sequence reads were collapsed and filtered. Productive Simpson clonality was computed per sample as the square root of Simpson's diversity index over productive rearrangements. TCRdb took over this immuneACCESS table, retaining in-frame rearrangements with V and J assigned. Such tables are incomplete; in checked studies, under half of the missing clones stem from an unresolved V gene, and the remainder is unexplained. V and J calls and clone size are given by that table; D and trimming were obtained from the DNA. The sample table holds about 210,000 clones, of which approximately 90% were seen once. The ten most abundant clones make up roughly 0.7% of the sample.

With respect to this clone: The specificity of this receptor is unknown. Base qualities are not recorded, but no much larger clone differs from it by a single base.

The TCR sequence derives from a man aged 40-50 years with acute or convalescent COVID-19. Recombination connected TRBV12-3 or TRBV12-4 to TRBJ2-5; there is no confident call for the D gene. The sample comprised peripheral blood. The encoded CDR3 is CASSLSQETQYF. Read as DNA, the sequence is TGTGCCAGCAGTTTATCTCAAGAGACCCAGTACTTC.